The 23 T cell receptor beta chains below come from one sample, sequenced in a study of blood T cell repertoires in COVID-19. Using immunoSEQ multiplex PCR, the repertoire was profiled, and TCRdb retains in-frame clones only, with some absent. This sample yields over 90,000 clones, of which about 90% are seen a single time; 3.5% to 4.5% belongs to the top ten. The source material was peripheral blood. These receptors were taken from a man between 18 and 29 years old with acute or convalescent COVID-19.

The chain's CDR3 is CASSRPTGGWDTEAFF. CDR3 DNA sequence: TGTGCCAGCAGTCGCCCGACAGGGGGGTGGGACACTGAAGCTTTCTTT. This sequence joins TRBV7-9 and TRBJ1-1; 9 positions match TRBD1. The trim removed 6 bases at V and 3 bases at J, leaving 11 bases unmatched. The CDR3 contains 16 residues. The germline V gene encodes CDR1 SEHNR and CDR2 FQNEAQ (reference sequence). The full variable domain, rest sourced from reference TRBV7-9 and TRBJ1-1, is DTGVSQNPRHKITKRGQNVTFRCDPISEHNRLYWYRQTLGQGPEFLTYFQNEAQLEKSRLLSDRFSAERPKGSFSTLEIQRTEQGDSAMYLCASSRPTGGWDTEAFFGQGTRLTVV.

V and J are TRBV3-1 (or the pseudogene TRBV3-2) and TRBJ2-7; D is unresolved. The CDR3 is made up of 12 amino acids. Germline values: CDR1 LGHDT, CDR2 YNNKEL (reference sequence). V was trimmed by 0 bases and J by 5 bases, leaving 5 bases between them. Written as DNA, the CDR3 is TGTGCCAGCAGCCAAGATTTCGACGAGCAGTACTTC. This codes for CASSQDFDEQYF.

Only one count was recorded for this clone. This chain connects TRBV13 to TRBJ1-6, with D perhaps matching TRBD1 (5 bases). V dropped 6 bases and J dropped 8 bases, with 14 bases sitting between them. Germline lookup yields CDR1 PRHDT and CDR2 FYEKMQ (reference sequence). The CDR3 contains 14 residues. The CDR3 spells CASRDSLRYSPLHF. In DNA, the CDR3 is TGTGCCAGCAGAGACAGCCTTCGATATTCACCCCTCCACTTT.

The chain combines TRBV29-1 with TRBJ1-2; D call uncertain. V gave up 7 bases and J gave up 5 bases, with 29 bases separating them. The length of the CDR3 is 17 residues. CDR1 and CDR2 (germline): SQVTM, ANQGSEA. The CDR3 sequence is CSATIIDLESGVYGYTF. Written as DNA, the CDR3 is TGCAGCGCTACTATAATTGATTTGGAGAGCGGGGTTTATGGCTACACCTTC.

This clone has more than one count but fewer than ten. This chain connects TRBV6-1 to TRBJ1-2; 7 nucleotides line up with TRBD1. In germline, CDR1 is MNHNS, CDR2 SASEGT. After removal of 2 bases from V and 4 bases from J, the junction contained 13 bases not matched to a gene. This CDR3 is built from 17 residues. CDR3 in amino acids: CASSEMTPGQVPYGYTF. The CDR3 DNA reads TGTGCCAGCAGTGAAATGACACCAGGACAGGTTCCCTATGGCTACACCTTC.

The chain has TRBV10-3 and TRBJ1-2; 7 bases line up with TRBD1. The ends lost 3 bases at V and 4 bases at J; junction bases unmatched: 8. CDR1 and CDR2 from the germline V gene are ENHRY and SYGVKD. The CDR3 length is 15 residues. The CDR3 DNA follows: TGTGCCATCAGTGAAGAACAGGGGCCGATCTATGGCTACACCTTC. This codes for CAISEEQGPIYGYTF.

The V and J genes are TRBV30 and TRBJ1-5, with D unresolved. There are 13 residues in the CDR3. Germline CDR1 reads GTSNPN; CDR2 reads SVGIG (reference sequence). Trimming cost V 1 base and J 3 bases, with 7 bases left between them. The CDR3 is CAWSGRVNQPQHF. The DNA of the CDR3 is TGTGCCTGGAGTGGGCGGGTCAATCAGCCCCAGCATTTT.

This clone was seen a few times. V is TRBV19 and J is TRBJ2-3; weak D call: TRBD2 (6 bases). Looked up from germline, CDR1 is LNHDA and CDR2 is SQIVND (reference sequence). V was shortened by 2 bases and J by 3 bases, with 9 bases between the two germline ends. This CDR3 has 14 residues. CDR3 nucleotides: TGTGCCAGTAGTATATGGGGGGAAACAGATACGCAGTATTTT. Translation: CASSIWGETDTQYF.

The J gene is TRBJ1-1, the V gene TRBV2, with TRBD1 matching over 8 bases. The CDR3 spans 15 residues. Germline values: CDR1 SNHLY, CDR2 FYNNEI. J was trimmed by 1 base and V by 5 bases; bases with no gene match: 6. The CDR3 region has the DNA TGTGCCAGCAGTCCACAGACAGGGGCGAACACTGAAGCTTTCTTT. Protein product: CASSPQTGANTEAFF.

The rearrangement links TRBV12-5 to TRBJ2-7; 8 bases fit TRBD1. The V gene end was trimmed by 7 bases and the J gene end by 4 bases; junction bases not matched to a gene: 9. The CDR3 totals 14 residues. Looked up from germline, CDR1 is LGHNT and CDR2 is FRNRAP. The CDR3 sequence: CASARTGTVYEQYF. The DNA of the CDR3 is TGTGCTAGTGCTAGGACAGGGACCGTTTACGAGCAGTACTTC.

This clone was observed a single time. J is TRBJ2-3 and V is TRBV9, with 10 bases lining up with TRBD2. This CDR3 has 16 residues. V lost 0 bases and J lost 8; bases outside the gene matches: 9. Germline assignment: CDR1 SGDLS and CDR2 YYNGEE. The CDR3 bases are TGTGCCAGCAGCGTAGCCAGCGGGGGGGGTGAGGGTACGCAGTATTTT. This gives the protein CASSVASGGGEGTQYF.

This chain connects TRBV6-1 to TRBJ2-7, with TRBD2 matching 9 bases. After removal of 1 base from V and 2 bases from J, the junction contained 6 bases not matched to a gene. In germline, CDR1 is MNHNS, CDR2 SASEGT. CDR3 length: 16 amino acids. CDR3: CASSEDRSSGTYEQYF. CDR3 in DNA: TGTGCCAGCAGTGAAGATCGATCTAGCGGGACCTACGAGCAGTACTTC.

The chain recombines TRBV6-5 with TRBJ1-3; the D gene is possibly TRBD1 (5 bases). Trimming left V 6 bases short and J 4 bases short, with 10 bases between. There are 13 residues in the CDR3. CDR1 MNHEY and CDR2 SVGAGI come from the germline V gene. The CDR3 nucleotides are TGTGCCAGCAGATTAGGGGTCGGAAACACCATATATTTT. Translating it yields CASRLGVGNTIYF.

The chain combines TRBV5-1 with TRBJ1-2; D may be TRBD1 (5 bases). The CDR3 contains 13 residues. CDR1 and CDR2 from the germline V gene are SGHRS and YFSETQ. The V end lost 0 bases, the J end lost 3 bases, and 6 bases lay between the germline ends. The CDR3 DNA sequence: TGCGCCAGCAGCTTGGGACAGTACTATGGCTACACCTTC. It specifies CASSLGQYYGYTF.

V and J are TRBV5-1 and TRBJ2-1; D gene unclear. V shed 0 bases and J shed 5 bases, with 9 bases lying between them. Germline assignment: CDR1 SGHRS and CDR2 YFSETQ. The CDR3 runs 14 residues. Here the CDR3 reads CASSLGREDNEQFF. Here the CDR3 DNA reads TGCGCCAGCAGCTTGGGGCGAGAGGACAATGAGCAGTTCTTC.

The rearrangement joins TRBV4-1 to TRBJ2-7, with 9 positions matching TRBD1. The CDR3 has 16 amino acids. With 2 bases clipped from V and 6 bases from J, the junction kept 11 bases outside the gene matches. Germline-derived CDR1 and CDR2 are MGHRA and YSYEKL. The CDR3 loop reads CASSQIPGQGTLEQYF. The CDR3 coding sequence is TGCGCCAGCAGCCAAATACCGGGACAGGGCACCCTCGAGCAGTACTTC.

The rearrangement uses TRBV1 and TRBJ2-1; the table's D gene call, TRBD2, was not cross checked with the DNA. TRBV1 is a known pseudogene. CDR3 length: 17 residues. CDR3 region: CTSSQEERLAGKYEQFF. The CDR3 DNA is TGCACCAGCAGCCAAGAAGAGCGGCTAGCGGGGAAGTATGAGCAGTTCTTC.

The CDR3 is CASSYYSRGDNEQFF. CDR3 bases: TGTGCCAGCAGTTACTACTCGCGGGGGGACAATGAGCAGTTCTTC. This chain connects TRBV5-4 to TRBJ2-1; 8 bases map to TRBD2. The V gene's germline CDR1 is SGHNT and CDR2 YYREEE (reference sequence). The J segment lost 5 bases and the V segment lost 5 bases, leaving 9 bases of the junction unmatched. The CDR3 has 15 residues.

The chain combines TRBV5-6 with TRBJ2-1, with 7 bases aligning to TRBD1. In germline, CDR1 is SGHDT, CDR2 YYEEEE. CDR3 length equals 15 residues. V gave up 2 bases and J gave up 3 bases; unmatched junction bases: 5. DNA of the CDR3: TGTGCCAGCAGCTTCATGGCAGGGGGCTACAATGAGCAGTTCTTC. It specifies CASSFMAGGYNEQFF.

The CDR3 sequence: CASSQEYQGVEAFF. CDR3 in DNA: TGCGCCAGCAGCCAAGAGTACCAGGGCGTAGAAGCTTTCTTT. The chain is built from TRBV4-1 and TRBJ1-1; a weak D match, TRBD1 (5 bases). Trimming pared 0 bases from V and 8 bases from J, leaving 13 bases between. The CDR3 is made up of 14 amino acids. Germline loops: CDR1 MGHRA, CDR2 YSYEKL.

J is TRBJ1-2 and V is TRBV1; the D segment call TRBD1 is taken from the table without a DNA check. TRBV1 is marked as a pseudogene. The CDR3 loop spans 15 amino acids. CDR3 amino acids: CTSSQGGRGSYGYTF. The DNA of the CDR3 is TGCACCAGCAGCCAAGGAGGCAGGGGAAGCTATGGCTACACCTTC.

This clone was detected only a few times. CDR3 bases: TGCGCCAGCAGCTTGCCCAGACAGGACTATGGCTACACCTTC. This sequence encodes CASSLPRQDYGYTF. The rearrangement uses TRBV5-1 and TRBJ1-2, with a possible D match to TRBD1 (6 bases). Germline CDR1 SGHRS, CDR2 YFSETQ. The CDR3 is made up of 14 amino acids. Deletions cut 1 base from V and 3 bases from J, with 10 bases between. Filled out from reference TRBV5-1 and TRBJ1-2, the complete variable domain reads KAGVTQTPRYLIKTRGQQVTLSCSPISGHRSVSWYQQTPGQGLQFLFEYFSETQRNKGNFPGRFSGRQFSNSRSEMNVSTLELGDSALYLCASSLPRQDYGYTFGSGTRLTVV.

The chain couples TRBV30 to TRBJ2-4, with TRBD2 as a possible D gene (5 bases). The V end was cut by 4 bases, the J end by 4 bases, with 17 bases between. The CDR3 runs 15 residues. CDR1 is GTSNPN, CDR2 SVGIG, per germline (reference sequence). The CDR3 coding sequence is TGTGCCTGGATGAGGATAACGGGGAAAAAAAACATTCAGTACTTC. The encoded protein is CAWMRITGKKNIQYF. The variable domain in full, completed from reference TRBV30 and TRBJ2-4, reads SQTIHQWPATLVQPVGSPLSLECTVEGTSNPNLYWYRQAAGRGLQLLFYSVGIGQISSEVPQNLSASRPQDRQFILSSKKLLLSDSGFYLCAWMRITGKKNIQYFGAGTRLSVL.